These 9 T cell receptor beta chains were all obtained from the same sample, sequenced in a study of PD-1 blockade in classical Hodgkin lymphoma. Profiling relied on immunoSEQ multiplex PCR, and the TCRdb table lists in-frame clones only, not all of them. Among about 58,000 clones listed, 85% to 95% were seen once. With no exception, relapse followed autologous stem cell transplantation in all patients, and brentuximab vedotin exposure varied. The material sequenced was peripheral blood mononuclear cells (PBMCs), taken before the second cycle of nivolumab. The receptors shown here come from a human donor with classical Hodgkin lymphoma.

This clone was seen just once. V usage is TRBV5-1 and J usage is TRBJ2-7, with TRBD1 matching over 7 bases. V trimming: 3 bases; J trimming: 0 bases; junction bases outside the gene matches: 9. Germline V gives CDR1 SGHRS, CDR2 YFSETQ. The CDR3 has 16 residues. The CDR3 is CASSSTSDRSSYEQYF. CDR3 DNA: TGCGCCAGCAGCTCCACATCGGACAGGAGCTCCTACGAGCAGTACTTC.

The chain's CDR3 is CASSWTGQGLLGETQYF. In DNA, the CDR3 is TGTGCCAGCAGCTGGACGGGACAGGGGTTGTTAGGAGAGACCCAGTACTTC. J is TRBJ2-5 and V is TRBV5-6; the match to TRBD1 covers 10 bases. J was trimmed by 4 bases and V by 3 bases; bases with no gene match: 12. Germline V gene data show CDR1 as SGHDT and CDR2 as YYEEEE. The CDR3 extends over 17 amino acids.

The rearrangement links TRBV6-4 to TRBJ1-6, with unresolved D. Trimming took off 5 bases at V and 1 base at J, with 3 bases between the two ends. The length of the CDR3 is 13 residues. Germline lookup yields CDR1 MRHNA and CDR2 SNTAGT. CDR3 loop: CASSYSYNSPLHF. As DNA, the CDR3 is TGTGCCAGCAGTTATTCCTATAATTCACCCCTCCACTTT.

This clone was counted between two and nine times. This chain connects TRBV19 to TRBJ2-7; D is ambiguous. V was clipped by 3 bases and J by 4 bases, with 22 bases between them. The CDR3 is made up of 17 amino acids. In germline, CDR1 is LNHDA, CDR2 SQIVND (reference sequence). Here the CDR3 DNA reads TGTGCCAGTAGTATGATCTCCTTCACTCGATCGGCGTACGAGCAGTACTTC. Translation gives CASSMISFTRSAYEQYF. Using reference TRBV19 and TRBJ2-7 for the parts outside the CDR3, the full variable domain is DGGITQSPKYLFRKEGQNVTLSCEQNLNHDAMYWYRQDPGQGLRLIYYSQIVNDFQKGDIAEGYSVSREKKESFPLTVTSAQKNPTAFYLCASSMISFTRSAYEQYFGPGTRLTVT.

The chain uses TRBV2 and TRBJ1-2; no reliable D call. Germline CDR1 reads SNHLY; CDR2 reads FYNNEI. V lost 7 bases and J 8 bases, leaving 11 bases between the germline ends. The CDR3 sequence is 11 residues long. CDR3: CASTPLGGYTF. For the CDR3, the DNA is TGTGCCAGCACCCCCTTGGGAGGCTACACCTTC.

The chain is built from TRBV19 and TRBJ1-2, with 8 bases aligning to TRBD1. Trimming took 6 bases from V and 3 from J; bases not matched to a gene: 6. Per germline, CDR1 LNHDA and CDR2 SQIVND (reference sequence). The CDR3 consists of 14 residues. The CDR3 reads CASSPTDRDYGYTF. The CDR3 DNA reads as TGTGCCAGTAGCCCCACGGACAGGGACTATGGCTACACCTTC.

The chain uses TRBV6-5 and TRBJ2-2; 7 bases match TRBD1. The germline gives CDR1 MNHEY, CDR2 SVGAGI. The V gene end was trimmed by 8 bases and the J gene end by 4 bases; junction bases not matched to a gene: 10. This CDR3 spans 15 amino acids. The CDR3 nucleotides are TGTGCCAGCTCCAAAGGGGGCCTTGGCACCGGGGAGCTGTTTTTT. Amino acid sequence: CASSKGGLGTGELFF.

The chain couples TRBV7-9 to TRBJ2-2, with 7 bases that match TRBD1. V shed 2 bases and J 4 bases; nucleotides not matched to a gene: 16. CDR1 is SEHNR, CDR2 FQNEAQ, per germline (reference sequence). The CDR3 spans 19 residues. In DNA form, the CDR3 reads TGTGCCAGCAGCTTATATTTTGGGACAGACCATAGGGGCACCGGGGAGCTGTTTTTT. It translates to CASSLYFGTDHRGTGELFF.

Here the CDR3 reads CASSGQGAPNNEQFF. The CDR3 DNA reads TGTGCCAGCAGTGGACAGGGGGCGCCTAACAATGAGCAGTTCTTC. The V and J genes are TRBV27 and TRBJ2-1; 11 nucleotides align to TRBD1. J lost 5 bases, V lost 5 bases, and 5 bases had no gene match. Germline CDR1 MNHEY, CDR2 SMNVEV (reference sequence). The CDR3 covers 15 residues.